A single sample gave rise to the 31 T cell receptor beta chains below, sequenced in a study of a mutant IDH1 vaccine in newly diagnosed glioma. The time point: week 5, during vaccination. One vaccine dose held 300 ug of mutant IDH1 20-mer peptide and came with topical imiquimod. Profiled with immunoSEQ multiplex PCR; TCRdb holds only in-frame clones, not every one. The table lists 25,000 to 35,000 clones, more than 80% of them singletons, with around 20% in the top ten. These receptors are not linked to any known antigen. The source material was PBMCs, sampled from a glioma patient whose treatment included an IDH1 peptide vaccine. These receptors originate from a young man with glioma.

CDR3 loop: CASSYSISYEQYF. The DNA of the CDR3 is TGTGCCAGCAGTTACTCGATCTCCTACGAGCAGTACTTC. The genes are TRBV6-6 and TRBJ2-7, with D unclear. CDR3 length equals 13 residues. CDR1 is MNHNY and CDR2 is SVGAGI in the germline V gene (reference sequence). Between the trimmed V and J ends, which lost 0 bases and 0 bases, there was a span of 3 bases.

V is TRBV6-5 and J is TRBJ2-7; 12 positions agree with TRBD2. The CDR3 sequence is 15 residues long. Trimming took 7 bases from V and 5 from J; bases not matched to a gene: 9. CDR1 is MNHEY and CDR2 is SVGAGI in the germline V gene. CDR3 sequence (DNA): TGTGCCAGCACCCCTAGCGGGAGGGCCGTGGACGAGCAGTACTTC. Amino acid sequence: CASTPSGRAVDEQYF.

This chain connects TRBV5-4 to TRBJ2-1; 9 bases are a match to TRBD2. Trimming removed 4 bases from V and 6 bases from J; junction bases left unmatched: 8. The CDR3 length is 15 residues. The germline CDR1 and CDR2 sequences are SGHNT and YYREEE (reference sequence). Here the CDR3 DNA reads TGTGCCAGCAGCCGTGGGACTAGCAGTTCCAATGAGCAGTTCTTC. As protein: CASSRGTSSSNEQFF.

The chain joins TRBV7-9 to TRBJ2-7; 8 nucleotides agree with TRBD2. Germline values: CDR1 SEHNR, CDR2 FQNEAQ (reference sequence). This CDR3 is built from 15 residues. With V trimmed by 1 base and J by 6 bases, 8 bases remained unmatched. The CDR3 reads CASSLGGTSRREQYF. CDR3 coding DNA: TGTGCCAGCAGCTTAGGGGGGACTAGTCGGCGCGAGCAGTACTTC.

The chain carries TRBV7-9 and TRBJ1-1; tentatively, D is TRBD1 (6 bases). The CDR3 consists of 12 residues. V was shortened by 5 bases and J by 6 bases, with 10 bases between the two germline ends. In germline, CDR1 is SEHNR, CDR2 FQNEAQ (reference sequence). CDR3 sequence reads: CASSQPGAEAFF. CDR3 in DNA: TGTGCCAGCAGCCAACCAGGGGCTGAAGCTTTCTTT.

V is TRBV9 and J is TRBJ1-2; no clear D. Trimming shortened V by 0 bases and J by 2 bases, and 11 bases separated the two germline ends. CDR3 length: 15 residues. Germline values: CDR1 SGDLS, CDR2 YYNGEE. In nucleotides, the CDR3 is TGTGCCAGCAGCGTAGCCGTCGCGGGCAACTATGGCTACACCTTC. It specifies CASSVAVAGNYGYTF. The complete variable domain, with remaining parts taken from reference TRBV9 and TRBJ1-2, reads DSGVTQTPKHLITATGQRVTLRCSPRSGDLSVYWYQQSLDQGLQFLIQYYNGEERAKGNILERFSAQQFPDLHSELNLSSLELGDSALYFCASSVAVAGNYGYTFGSGTRLTVV.

The chain uses TRBV20-1 and TRBJ1-4; D is ambiguous. In germline, CDR1 is DFQATT, CDR2 SNEGSKA (reference sequence). The CDR3 runs to 10 residues. V lost 5 bases to trimming and J lost 4 bases, with 2 bases between them. In nucleotides, the CDR3 is TGCAGTGCTTATAATGAAAAACTGTTTTTT. It encodes CSAYNEKLFF.

The chain carries TRBV19 and TRBJ2-1, with D possibly matching TRBD2 (5 bases). The CDR3 is 15 amino acids. V gave up 6 bases and J gave up 6 bases, with 18 bases separating them. In germline, CDR1 is LNHDA, CDR2 SQIVND (reference sequence). The CDR3 loop is CASSLWGYSGNEQFF. The CDR3 coding sequence is TGTGCCAGTAGCCTTTGGGGATACAGCGGCAATGAGCAGTTCTTC. Combining the CDR3 with reference TRBV19 and TRBJ2-1 gives the whole variable domain DGGITQSPKYLFRKEGQNVTLSCEQNLNHDAMYWYRQDPGQGLRLIYYSQIVNDFQKGDIAEGYSVSREKKESFPLTVTSAQKNPTAFYLCASSLWGYSGNEQFFGPGTRLTVL.

V and J are TRBV2 and TRBJ1-2, with TRBD1 matching over 7 bases. The CDR3 spans 15 residues. CDR1 is SNHLY and CDR2 is FYNNEI in the germline V gene. The V gene end was trimmed by 8 bases and the J gene end by 1 base; junction bases not matched to a gene: 10. DNA for the CDR3: TGTGCCAGCCAACGAGGGACAGTCGTTAACTATGGCTACACCTTC. Translation: CASQRGTVVNYGYTF.

This clone was picked up one time. The chain employs TRBV29-1 and TRBJ1-4, with a possible D match to TRBD1 (5 bases). With 6 bases removed from V and 7 bases from J, the gap between germline ends came to 18 bases. CDR1 is SQVTM and CDR2 is ANQGSEA in the germline V gene. CDR3 length: 14 residues. CDR3 nucleotides: TGCAGCGTCGTCCTGGGGGGGTCGGGTGAAAAACTGTTTTTT. As protein: CSVVLGGSGEKLFF. Drawing the rest from reference TRBV29-1 and TRBJ1-4, the complete variable domain is SAVISQKPSRDICQRGTSLTIQCQVDSQVTMMFWYRQQPGQSLTLIATANQGSEATYESGFVIDKFPISRPNLTFSTLTVSNMSPEDSSIYLCSVVLGGSGEKLFFGSGTQLSVL.

The rearrangement joins TRBV27 to TRBJ2-6; tentatively, D is TRBD1 (6 bases). The CDR3 has 15 amino acids. V gave up 5 bases and J gave up 2 bases, with 10 bases separating them. Germline CDR1 is MNHEY and CDR2 is SMNVEV (reference sequence). CDR3 loop: CASSRGRTGANVLTF. The CDR3 coding sequence is TGTGCCAGCAGTAGGGGGAGAACTGGGGCCAACGTCCTGACTTTC.

A single count supports this clone. This sequence joins TRBV30 and TRBJ1-4, with a weak D call TRBD1 (6 bases). The CDR3 is 15 residues long. Germline V gene lookup returns CDR1 GTSNPN and CDR2 SVGIG (reference sequence). V was trimmed by 2 bases and J by 5 bases, leaving 15 bases between them. The CDR3 DNA reads as TGTGCCTGGAGTAGGAATAGGGGGGGGAATGAAAAACTGTTTTTT. Translating it yields CAWSRNRGGNEKLFF. The complete variable domain, with remaining parts taken from reference TRBV30 and TRBJ1-4, reads SQTIHQWPATLVQPVGSPLSLECTVEGTSNPNLYWYRQAAGRGLQLLFYSVGIGQISSEVPQNLSASRPQDRQFILSSKKLLLSDSGFYLCAWSRNRGGNEKLFFGSGTQLSVL.

The chain carries TRBV5-1 and TRBJ2-7; TRBD2 matches at 13 bases. The CDR3 has 17 amino acids. Trimming removed 2 bases from V and 2 bases from J; junction bases left unmatched: 7. The germline V gene has CDR1 SGHRS and CDR2 YFSETQ. This CDR3 is CASSFRLAGGPPYEQYF. Here the CDR3 DNA reads TGCGCCAGCAGCTTTCGACTAGCGGGAGGCCCACCCTACGAGCAGTACTTC. Full variable domain (missing parts from reference TRBV5-1 and TRBJ2-7): KAGVTQTPRYLIKTRGQQVTLSCSPISGHRSVSWYQQTPGQGLQFLFEYFSETQRNKGNFPGRFSGRQFSNSRSEMNVSTLELGDSALYLCASSFRLAGGPPYEQYFGPGTRLTVT.

The V gene is TRBV7-9, the J gene TRBJ2-7, with 7 bases lining up with TRBD1. The germline gives CDR1 SEHNR, CDR2 FQNEAQ (reference sequence). V lost 3 bases and J lost 3; bases outside the gene matches: 5. The CDR3 covers 14 residues. The CDR3 bases are TGTGCCAGCAGCTTTGCAGGGGGAAGCTACGAGCAGTACTTC. It specifies CASSFAGGSYEQYF.

This clone was counted once. The gene calls are TRBV5-1 and TRBJ2-7, with 8 bases lining up with TRBD1. This CDR3 is 15 amino acids long. Germline CDR1 SGHRS, CDR2 YFSETQ. V shed 3 bases, J shed 3 bases, and the junction held 8 bases outside the gene matches. The CDR3 spells CASSSTPGTGYEQYF. The CDR3 DNA sequence: TGCGCCAGCAGCTCAACCCCCGGGACAGGCTACGAGCAGTACTTC.

This sequence joins TRBV2 and TRBJ1-1; D is unclear. CDR1 and CDR2 (germline): SNHLY, FYNNEI. The CDR3 contains 14 residues. Trimming shortened V by 1 base and J by 0 bases, and 6 bases separated the two germline ends. In nucleotides, the CDR3 is TGTGCCAGCAGTGAAGGGCGCGTGAACACTGAAGCTTTCTTT. It codes for CASSEGRVNTEAFF.

The gene calls are TRBV29-1 and TRBJ2-5; 11 nucleotides line up with TRBD2. The CDR3 contains 16 residues. Trimming took 3 bases from V and 5 from J; bases not matched to a gene: 11. Germline V gives CDR1 SQVTM, CDR2 ANQGSEA. CDR3 sequence: CSVEVTSGSVLETQYF. CDR3 in DNA: TGCAGCGTTGAGGTCACTAGCGGGAGTGTGTTGGAGACCCAGTACTTC.

J is TRBJ2-7 and V is TRBV6-1; tentatively, D is TRBD1 or TRBD2 (6 bases each). The CDR3 runs 13 residues. V dropped 6 bases and J dropped 2 bases, with 11 bases sitting between them. In germline, CDR1 is MNHNS, CDR2 SASEGT. The CDR3 DNA is TGTGCCAGCAGCGCGGGACAAGCCTACGAGCAGTACTTC. This translates into CASSAGQAYEQYF.

This rearrangement joins TRBV27 to TRBJ2-1; TRBD2 agrees at 14 bases. Trimming took 5 bases from V and 8 from J; bases not matched to a gene: 11. Germline V CDR1 and CDR2: MNHEY, SMNVEV (reference sequence). The CDR3 is 17 residues long. The chain's CDR3 is CASSPLTSGRAKDEQFF. The CDR3 bases are TGTGCCAGCAGTCCCCTGACTAGCGGGAGGGCCAAAGATGAGCAGTTCTTC.

The rearrangement uses TRBV2 and TRBJ1-1, with D uncertain. CDR3 length: 13 amino acids. The germline V and J ends were trimmed by 4 bases and 0 bases, with 6 bases remaining between them. The germline CDR1 and CDR2 sequences are SNHLY and FYNNEI. The CDR3 nucleotides are TGTGCCAGCAGTGGTATTATGAACACTGAAGCTTTCTTT. This sequence encodes CASSGIMNTEAFF. The variable domain in full, with the rest retrieved from reference TRBV2 and TRBJ1-1, is EPEVTQTPSHQVTQMGQEVILRCVPISNHLYFYWYRQILGQKVEFLVSFYNNEISEKSEIFDDQFSVERPDGSNFTLKIRSTKLEDSAMYFCASSGIMNTEAFFGQGTRLTVV.

This chain joins TRBV6-1 and TRBJ1-2; no firm D call. Germline CDR1 MNHNS, CDR2 SASEGT. This CDR3 spans 17 amino acids. V dropped 2 bases and J dropped 0 bases, with 16 bases sitting between them. The CDR3 coding sequence is TGTGCCAGCAGTGAATGGAGCGACGGGAGGGCTAACTATGGCTACACCTTC. Translated, it gives CASSEWSDGRANYGYTF.

This chain uses TRBV5-1 with TRBJ1-2; TRBD1 matches at 7 bases. J was trimmed by 4 bases and V by 4 bases; bases with no gene match: 10. CDR1 and CDR2 from the germline V gene are SGHRS and YFSETQ. This CDR3 has 15 amino acids. The CDR3 region is CASSPGTELAYGYTF. In nucleotides, the CDR3 is TGCGCCAGCAGCCCTGGGACAGAACTTGCCTATGGCTACACCTTC.

The chain links TRBV2 to TRBJ2-2, with a tentative D call TRBD1 (6 bases). This CDR3 contains 13 residues. Per the germline V gene, CDR1 is SNHLY and CDR2 is FYNNEI. With 7 bases removed from V and 0 bases from J, the gap between germline ends came to 6 bases. The chain's CDR3 is CASKGANTGELFF. In DNA form, the CDR3 reads TGTGCCAGCAAGGGGGCGAACACCGGGGAGCTGTTTTTT.

This rearrangement joins TRBV7-9 to TRBJ2-1; 7 bases align to TRBD1. The CDR3 runs 14 residues. J was trimmed by 5 bases and V by 5 bases; bases with no gene match: 6. Germline V CDR1 and CDR2: SEHNR, FQNEAQ (reference sequence). CDR3 nucleotide sequence: TGTGCCAGCAGCCAGACAGGGCAGGACAATGAGCAGTTCTTC. Protein sequence: CASSQTGQDNEQFF.

V and J are TRBV5-1 and TRBJ1-5; D not certain. The length of the CDR3 is 15 residues. V was pared by 2 bases and J by 1 base, with 10 bases between. The germline V gene has CDR1 SGHRS and CDR2 YFSETQ. CDR3 sequence (DNA): TGCGCCAGCAGCTTTGCGGGCGGGAGCAATCAGCCCCAGCATTTT. It yields the protein CASSFAGGSNQPQHF.

CDR3 nucleotides: TGTGCCAGCAGTTTAGCAGGGTTGAGTGAAAAACTGTTTTTT. Encoded protein: CASSLAGLSEKLFF. V is TRBV27 and J is TRBJ1-4, with D tentatively TRBD1 (5 bases). Between the trimmed V and J ends, which lost 2 bases and 7 bases, there was a span of 11 bases. CDR1 MNHEY and CDR2 SMNVEV come from the germline V gene (reference sequence). This CDR3 is 14 amino acids long.

The rearrangement joins TRBV19 to TRBJ1-2; no clear D gene. The CDR3 consists of 12 residues. Germline CDR1 LNHDA, CDR2 SQIVND (reference sequence). V lost 1 base, J lost 7 bases, and 7 bases lay in between. The CDR3, as DNA: TGTGCCAGTAGTATAGCGGCGCGTGGCTACACCTTC. Its protein is CASSIAARGYTF.

This clone was counted between two and nine times. The V gene is TRBV25-1, the J gene TRBJ1-6; tentative D call: TRBD1 (5 bases). Trimming removed 2 bases from V and 12 bases from J, with 11 bases in between. From germline, CDR1 is MGHDK and CDR2 SYGVNS. This CDR3 has 13 amino acids. The CDR3 DNA sequence: TGTGCCAGCAGTGAAGGGGGGAGGAAACCCCTCCACTTT. Translated: CASSEGGRKPLHF. Full variable domain (remainder filled in from reference TRBV25-1 and TRBJ1-6): EADIYQTPRYLVIGTGKKITLECSQTMGHDKMYWYQQDPGMELHLIHYSYGVNSTEKGDLSSESTVSRIRTEHFPLTLESARPSHTSQYLCASSEGGRKPLHFGNGTRLTVT.

The chain recombines TRBV30 with TRBJ1-5; D is unresolved. Per the germline V gene, CDR1 is GTSNPN and CDR2 is SVGIG (reference sequence). Trimming pared 5 bases from V and 1 base from J, leaving 12 bases between. This CDR3 has 14 residues. The CDR3 spells CAWSPGGSNQPQHF. Written as DNA, the CDR3 is TGTGCCTGGTCGCCTGGCGGGAGCAATCAGCCCCAGCATTTT.

The V and J genes are TRBV6-1 and TRBJ1-3; D is unresolved. Germline-derived CDR1 and CDR2 are MNHNS and SASEGT. The CDR3 has 14 amino acids. The V end was cut by 3 bases, the J end by 0 bases, with 6 bases between. The chain's CDR3 is CASSDPFSGNTIYF. For the CDR3, the DNA is TGTGCCAGCAGTGATCCCTTCTCTGGAAACACCATATATTTT.

The chain employs TRBV2 and TRBJ1-2, with TRBD1 matching over 9 bases. The junction had 5 bases not matched to a gene; V was cut back by 6 bases and J by 6 bases. Germline values: CDR1 SNHLY, CDR2 FYNNEI. The length of the CDR3 is 13 residues. The CDR3 nucleotides are TGTGCCAGCAGGAAACAGGGGGCGGATGGCTACACCTTC. This codes for CASRKQGADGYTF.